This passage covers 23 T cell receptor beta chains from one sample sequenced in a study of blood T cell repertoires in COVID-19. Generated by immunoSEQ multiplex PCR, the TCRdb table keeps only in-frame clones and is missing some. Of 90,000 or so clones listed, around 90% were seen once; the top ten hold more than 9.5%. The material sequenced was peripheral blood. The origin of the receptors is a man older than 75 with acute or convalescent COVID-19.

V usage is TRBV19 and J usage is TRBJ2-3; the D gene is possibly TRBD2 (5 bases). This CDR3 has 16 residues. The germline CDR1 and CDR2 sequences are LNHDA and SQIVND (reference sequence). V was pared by 6 bases and J by 1 base, with 17 bases between. This CDR3 reads CASRGLDVRGTDTQYF. The CDR3 DNA reads as TGTGCCAGTAGAGGACTCGACGTACGCGGCACAGATACGCAGTATTTT.

CDR3 in amino acids: CASSLAAAGGMKGTDTQYF. In DNA form, the CDR3 reads TGTGCCAGCAGCTTAGCGGCGGCAGGGGGGATGAAGGGCACAGATACGCAGTATTTT. This chain connects TRBV7-9 to TRBJ2-3, with a tentative D call TRBD1 (7 bases). Germline values: CDR1 SEHNR, CDR2 FQNEAQ (reference sequence). Trimming shortened V by 0 bases and J by 1 base, and 20 bases separated the two germline ends. The CDR3 totals 19 residues.

This rearrangement joins TRBV7-9 to TRBJ1-6; D ambiguous. The CDR3 has 11 residues. Germline loops: CDR1 SEHNR, CDR2 FQNEAQ (reference sequence). V lost 8 bases and J 5 bases, leaving 4 bases between the germline ends. This chain's CDR3 is CASGDNSPLHF. In DNA form, the CDR3 reads TGTGCCAGCGGAGATAATTCACCCCTCCACTTT.

This clone has just one count. J is TRBJ1-1 and V is TRBV6-4; D remains ambiguous. The CDR3 contains 13 residues. V was cut by 6 bases and J by 2 bases, with 10 bases left in between. Germline CDR1 is MRHNA and CDR2 is SNTAGT. The CDR3 reads CASSEQLNTEAFF. CDR3 in DNA: TGTGCCAGCAGCGAACAGTTAAACACTGAAGCTTTCTTT.

The chain employs TRBV18 and TRBJ1-2; TRBD1 agrees at 9 bases. The CDR3 sequence is 17 residues long. Germline values: CDR1 KGHSH, CDR2 LQKENI. V shed 5 bases, J shed 2 bases, and the junction held 12 bases outside the gene matches. The CDR3 here is CASSAPTGTGTNYGYTF. In DNA form, the CDR3 reads TGTGCCAGCTCAGCCCCCACCGGGACAGGGACCAACTATGGCTACACCTTC.

Points on this clone: Other DNA sequences in the same sample also yield this CDR3. This chain links TRBV9 with TRBJ2-1; 7 nucleotides align to TRBD2. J gave up 0 bases and V 3 bases, and 3 bases lay outside the gene matches. Per germline, CDR1 SGDLS and CDR2 YYNGEE. CDR3 length: 15 residues. The CDR3 protein is CASSATSRSYNEQFF. DNA of the CDR3: TGTGCCAGCAGCGCGACTAGCCGCTCCTACAATGAGCAGTTCTTC.

This chain joins TRBV13 and TRBJ2-7; D possibly corresponds to TRBD1 (6 bases). The V gene's germline CDR1 is PRHDT and CDR2 FYEKMQ (reference sequence). This CDR3 comprises 16 residues. Trimming cost V 1 base and J 9 bases, with 22 bases left between them. The CDR3, as DNA: TGTGCCAGCAGCTTAGTGGCCACAGGGCACTCGGACGGGCAGTACTTC. It translates to CASSLVATGHSDGQYF. The full variable domain, its missing parts supplied by reference TRBV13 and TRBJ2-7, is AAGVIQSPRHLIKEKRETATLKCYPIPRHDTVYWYQQGPGQDPQFLISFYEKMQSDKGSIPDRFSAQQFSDYHSELNMSSLELGDSALYFCASSLVATGHSDGQYFGPGTRLTVT.

The chain recombines TRBV30 with TRBJ1-5; a possible D gene is TRBD1 (5 bases). The V end lost 2 bases, the J end lost 0 bases, and 11 bases lay between the germline ends. Germline V CDR1 and CDR2: GTSNPN, SVGIG (reference sequence). The CDR3 is made up of 15 amino acids. As DNA, the CDR3 is TGTGCCTGGAGTTCGCGACAGATTAGCAATCAGCCCCAGCATTTT. Encoded protein: CAWSSRQISNQPQHF.

The gene calls are TRBV5-1 and TRBJ2-2, with D hard to call. Germline CDR1 reads SGHRS; CDR2 reads YFSETQ. The V end lost 0 bases, the J end lost 1 base, and 10 bases lay between the germline ends. The CDR3 runs to 16 residues. CDR3 in DNA: TGCGCCAGCAGCTTGGCATCAGGAAGGAACACCGGGGAGCTGTTTTTT. Translation gives CASSLASGRNTGELFF.

The genes are TRBV5-1 and TRBJ2-1; TRBD2 aligns across 11 bases. Trimming took 7 bases from V and 5 from J; bases not matched to a gene: 5. Germline V gene lookup returns CDR1 SGHRS and CDR2 YFSETQ. CDR3 length equals 14 residues. The CDR3 coding sequence is TGCGCCAGCGCGGGACTAGCGGTGCACAATGAGCAGTTCTTC. Protein product: CASAGLAVHNEQFF.

The chain recombines TRBV18 with TRBJ1-1, with 8 positions matching TRBD1. This CDR3 is 17 amino acids long. The V gene's germline CDR1 is KGHSH and CDR2 LQKENI. The V and J ends lost 6 bases and 1 base, in that order; junction bases with no gene match: 13. The CDR3 nucleotides read TGTGCCAGCTCCCAGTCTTTTCCAGGGGGCGCGAACACTGAAGCTTTCTTT. Translated: CASSQSFPGGANTEAFF.

The chain is built from TRBV6-6 and TRBJ1-3; TRBD1 matches 11 bases. The germline CDR1 and CDR2 sequences are MNHNY and SVGAGI (reference sequence). With V trimmed by 6 bases and J by 2 bases, 3 bases remained unmatched. There are 15 residues in the CDR3. CDR3: CASRGQGDPGNTIYF. DNA for the CDR3: TGTGCCAGCAGGGGACAGGGGGATCCTGGAAACACCATATATTTT.

In this sample, this clone turned up once. This chain connects TRBV19 to TRBJ2-1; D is unclear. Per the germline V gene, CDR1 is LNHDA and CDR2 is SQIVND (reference sequence). The V and J ends lost 4 bases and 7 bases respectively, with 5 bases between them. The CDR3 spans 11 residues. Here the CDR3 reads CASSTKNEQFF. The CDR3 nucleotides are TGTGCCAGTAGTACCAAAAATGAGCAGTTCTTC.

V and J are TRBV19 and TRBJ1-5; 8 positions match TRBD1. V shed 5 bases and J 6 bases; nucleotides not matched to a gene: 9. Germline CDR1 reads LNHDA; CDR2 reads SQIVND (reference sequence). The CDR3 spans 15 residues. The CDR3 DNA follows: TGTGCCAGTAGTCCCCGCGGACAGGGAGGTCAGCCCCAGCATTTT. Protein: CASSPRGQGGQPQHF.

The table lists this clone with a few counts. The chain links TRBV7-2 to TRBJ1-2; 10 bases are shared with TRBD1. V was clipped by 5 bases and J by 6 bases; unmatched bases: 6. There are 14 residues in the CDR3. Germline lookup yields CDR1 SGHTA and CDR2 FQGNSA. CDR3 nucleotide sequence: TGTGCCAGCAGCACACGACAGGGGGCTCATGGCTACACCTTC. Amino acid sequence: CASSTRQGAHGYTF.

The rearrangement links TRBV6-6 to TRBJ1-5, with 7 bases lining up with TRBD1. Germline CDR1 MNHNY, CDR2 SVGAGI (reference sequence). The CDR3 length is 16 residues. Losses at the gene ends were 1 base for V and 5 bases for J; bases not matched to a gene: 8. The CDR3 sequence is CASSYFRTGADQPQHF. The CDR3 region has the DNA TGTGCCAGCAGTTACTTCCGGACAGGTGCGGATCAGCCCCAGCATTTT.

This chain joins TRBV7-9 and TRBJ2-7; TRBD1 aligns across 7 bases. The CDR3 runs to 14 residues. Looked up from germline, CDR1 is SEHNR and CDR2 is FQNEAQ (reference sequence). The trim removed 5 bases at V and 4 bases at J, leaving 8 bases unmatched. The CDR3 loop is CASSPIPGQYEQYF. CDR3 nucleotide sequence: TGTGCCAGCAGCCCCATCCCGGGACAGTACGAGCAGTACTTC.

The rearrangement links TRBV5-5 to TRBJ1-5, with unresolved D. V lost 5 bases and J 9 bases, leaving 18 bases between the germline ends. The CDR3 runs 14 residues. CDR1 and CDR2 (germline): SGHKS, YYEKEE (reference sequence). CDR3 DNA: TGTGCCAGCAGTTCAAAGACGAGGGAGGGGCCCCAGCATTTT. It encodes CASSSKTREGPQHF. Looking up the rest from reference TRBV5-5 and TRBJ1-5 gives the full variable domain: DAGVTQSPTHLIKTRGQQVTLRCSPISGHKSVSWYQQVLGQGPQFIFQYYEKEERGRGNFPDRFSARQFPNYSSELNVNALLLGDSALYLCASSSKTREGPQHFGDGTRLSIL.

The CDR3 DNA reads as TGTGCCAGCCAATCCAACTTTCAGGGGCTATCCCCCCAGTACTTC. It is translated as CASQSNFQGLSPQYF. This rearrangement joins TRBV19 to TRBJ2-7; maybe TRBD1 (6 bases). The CDR3 has 15 residues. Germline assignment: CDR1 LNHDA and CDR2 SQIVND (reference sequence). The germline V and J ends were trimmed by 9 bases and 10 bases, with 28 bases remaining between them.

V gene TRBV7-3 combines with J gene TRBJ1-3; TRBD1 aligns across 10 bases. With V trimmed by 5 bases and J by 8 bases, 3 bases remained unmatched. Germline V lookup: CDR1 SGHTA, CDR2 FQGTGA. CDR3 size: 13 residues. The CDR3 DNA sequence: TGTGCCAGCAGCGCCGGGACAGGGGACACCATATATTTT. This sequence encodes CASSAGTGDTIYF.

In its sample, this clone was seen once. This sample also contains other DNA sequences that code for the same CDR3. The CDR3 coding sequence is TGTGCCAGCAGTTCGCCAGCGTCCTACGAGCAGTACTTC. It encodes CASSSPASYEQYF. The chain employs TRBV28 and TRBJ2-7; D ambiguous. V shed 4 bases and J shed 1 base, with 8 bases lying between them. Germline CDR1 is MDHEN and CDR2 is SYDVKM. The CDR3 is made up of 13 amino acids.

This clone was counted once. The chain is built from TRBV11-3 and TRBJ2-1; no reliable D call. This CDR3 is built from 13 residues. The germline V gene encodes CDR1 SGHNT and CDR2 YENEEA. V was pared by 5 bases and J by 10 bases, with 15 bases between. CDR3 in DNA: TGTGCCAGCAGCCCCAGTCACCGGGTGGAGCAGTTCTTC. This translates into CASSPSHRVEQFF.

The chain combines TRBV7-8 with TRBJ1-3; tentative D call: TRBD1 (6 bases). CDR1 and CDR2 from the germline V gene are SGHVS and FQNEAQ. V lost 5 bases to trimming and J lost 1 base, with 15 bases between them. This CDR3 contains 16 residues. CDR3 bases: TGTGCCAGCAGCCCCCGAGGGGGGGTTTCTGGAAACACCATATATTTT. Translating gives CASSPRGGVSGNTIYF.